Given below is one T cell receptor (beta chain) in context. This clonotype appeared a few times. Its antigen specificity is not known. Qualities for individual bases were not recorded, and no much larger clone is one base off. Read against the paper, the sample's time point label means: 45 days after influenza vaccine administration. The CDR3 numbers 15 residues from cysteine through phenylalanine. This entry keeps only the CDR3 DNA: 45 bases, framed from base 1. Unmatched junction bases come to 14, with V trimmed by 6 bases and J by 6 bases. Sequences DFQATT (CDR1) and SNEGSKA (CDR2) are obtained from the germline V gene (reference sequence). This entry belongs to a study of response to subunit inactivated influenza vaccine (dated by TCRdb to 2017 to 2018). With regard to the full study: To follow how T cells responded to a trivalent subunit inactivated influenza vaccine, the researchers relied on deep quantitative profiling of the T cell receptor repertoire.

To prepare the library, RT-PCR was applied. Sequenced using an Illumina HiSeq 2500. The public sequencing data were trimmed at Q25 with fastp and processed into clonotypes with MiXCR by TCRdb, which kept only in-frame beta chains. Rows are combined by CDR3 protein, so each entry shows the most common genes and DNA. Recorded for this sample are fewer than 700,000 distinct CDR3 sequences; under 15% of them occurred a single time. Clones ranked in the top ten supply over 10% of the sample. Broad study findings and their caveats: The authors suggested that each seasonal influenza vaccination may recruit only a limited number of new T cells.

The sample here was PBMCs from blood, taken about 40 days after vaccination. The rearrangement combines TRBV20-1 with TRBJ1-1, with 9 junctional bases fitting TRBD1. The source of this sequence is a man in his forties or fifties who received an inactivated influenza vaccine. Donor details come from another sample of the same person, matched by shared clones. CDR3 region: CSALPPDRGVSEAFF. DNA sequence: TGCAGTGCGTTACCCCCCGACAGGGGGGTTTCTGAAGCTTTCTTT.